Listed here is a single T cell receptor beta chain. This record belongs to a study of blood T cell repertoires in COVID-19. The overall study: Nucleic acid was either cDNA or gDNA, and it came from T cells, B-cell-depleted T cells, or PBMCs.

The CDR3 runs to 15 residues. Germline CDR1 reads KGHSH; CDR2 reads LQKENI. Trimming cost V 6 bases and J 0 bases; bases outside gene matches: 5. Individuals drawn from some 25 US areas were about 18 to 100 years old. Researchers sorted participants into cohorts using their self-reported clinical history. Original analysis: Quantification of nucleated cells was approximated via reference gene primer amplification. Measured with immunoSEQ multiplex PCR; TCRdb has only the in-frame clones, and not every one. V and J calls and clone size are copied from that table; D and trimming were computed from the DNA. The sample contains approximately 250,000 clones, more than 70% of which appear only once.

The V and J genes are TRBV18 and TRBJ1-1; 9 bases match TRBD1. The receptor comes from a woman aged 40 to 49 with acute COVID-19. The sample comprised PBMCs or T cells enriched from blood (not recorded which). For the CDR3, the DNA is TGTGCCAGCTCGGGACAGGGCAATTTGAACACTGAAGCTTTCTTT. It encodes CASSGQGNLNTEAFF.